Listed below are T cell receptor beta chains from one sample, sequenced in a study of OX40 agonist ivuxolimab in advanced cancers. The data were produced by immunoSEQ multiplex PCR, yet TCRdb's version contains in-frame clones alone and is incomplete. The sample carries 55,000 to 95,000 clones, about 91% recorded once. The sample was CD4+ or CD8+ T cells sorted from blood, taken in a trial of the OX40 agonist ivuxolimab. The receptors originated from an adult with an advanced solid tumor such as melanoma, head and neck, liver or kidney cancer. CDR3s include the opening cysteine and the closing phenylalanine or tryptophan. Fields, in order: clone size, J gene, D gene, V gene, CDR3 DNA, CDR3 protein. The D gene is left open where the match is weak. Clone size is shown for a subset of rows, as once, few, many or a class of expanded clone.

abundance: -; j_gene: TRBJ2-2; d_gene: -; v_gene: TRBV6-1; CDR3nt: TGTGCCAGCATGGAGGCAGGGCGGACCGGGGAGCTGTTTTTT; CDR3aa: CASMEAGRTGELFF
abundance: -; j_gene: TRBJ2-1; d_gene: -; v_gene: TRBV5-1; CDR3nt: TGCGCCAGCAGCAAATGGACTGGGCAGGAGCAGTTCTTC; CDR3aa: CASSKWTGQEQFF
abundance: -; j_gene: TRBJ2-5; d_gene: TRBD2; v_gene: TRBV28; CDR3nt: TGTGCCAGCACCAACGGGAGGGGCCCATCCCAAGAGACCCAGTACTTC; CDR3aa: CASTNGRGPSQETQYF
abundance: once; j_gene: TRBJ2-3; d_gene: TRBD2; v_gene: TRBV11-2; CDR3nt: TGTGCCAGCAGCCCGAAACTAGCGGGGGGCACAGATACGCAGTATTTT; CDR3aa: CASSPKLAGGTDTQYF
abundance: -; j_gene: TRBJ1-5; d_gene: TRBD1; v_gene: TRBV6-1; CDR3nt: TGTGCCAGCAGTGAAACGGGACAGGGATCGGTGAGCAATCAGCCCCAGCATTTT; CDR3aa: CASSETGQGSVSNQPQHF
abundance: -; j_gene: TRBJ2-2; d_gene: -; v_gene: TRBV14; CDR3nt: TGTGCCAGCAGCCAAGACGGTCGCGGGCGCACCGGGGAGCTGTTTTTT; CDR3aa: CASSQDGRGRTGELFF
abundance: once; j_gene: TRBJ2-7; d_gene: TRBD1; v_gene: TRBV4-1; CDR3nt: TGCGCCAGCAGCCCAATTCCCCTGGGCAGGGGGCGCGAGCAGTACTTC; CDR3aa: CASSPIPLGRGREQYF
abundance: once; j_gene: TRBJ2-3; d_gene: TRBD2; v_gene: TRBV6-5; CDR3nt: TGTGCCAGCAGTCAAACTAGCGGGTGGGCAGATACGCAGTATTTT; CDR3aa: CASSQTSGWADTQYF
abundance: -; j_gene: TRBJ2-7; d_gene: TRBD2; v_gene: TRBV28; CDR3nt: TGTGCCAGCAGAGCTAGCGGGGTACACGAGCAGTACTTC; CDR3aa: CASRASGVHEQYF
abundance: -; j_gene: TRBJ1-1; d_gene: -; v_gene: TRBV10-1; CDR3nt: TGCGCCAGCAGTGACCACAGGGCCCTACCGGGGAGCACTGAAGCTTTCTTT; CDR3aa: CASSDHRALPGSTEAFF
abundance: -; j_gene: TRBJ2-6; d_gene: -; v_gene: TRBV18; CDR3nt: TGTGCCAGCTCCCCCATGCAGGGGACTGGGGCCAACGTCCTGACTTTC; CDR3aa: CASSPMQGTGANVLTF
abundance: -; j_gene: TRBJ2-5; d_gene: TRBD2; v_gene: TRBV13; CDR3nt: TGTGCCAGCAGCTTTTTTAGCCTAGCGGCAGCGGGGGGGGAGACCCAGTACTTC; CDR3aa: CASSFFSLAAAGGETQYF
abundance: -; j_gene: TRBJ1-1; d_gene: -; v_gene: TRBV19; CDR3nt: TGTGCCAGTAGTATAGCTCGGGACACTGAAGCTTTCTTT; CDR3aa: CASSIARDTEAFF
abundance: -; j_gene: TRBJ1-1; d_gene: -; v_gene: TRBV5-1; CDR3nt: TGCGCCAGCAGCTTGCCCCTGGACAGTTACACTGAAGCTTTCTTT; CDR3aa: CASSLPLDSYTEAFF
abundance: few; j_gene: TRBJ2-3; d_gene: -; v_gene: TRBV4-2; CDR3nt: TGTGCCAGCAGCCAGGCGGGCGGGCTGGATACGCAGTATTTT; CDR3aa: CASSQAGGLDTQYF
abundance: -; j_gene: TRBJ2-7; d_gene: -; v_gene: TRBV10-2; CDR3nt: TGCGCCAGCAGTGAGGGGCACGAGCAGTACTTC; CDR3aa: CASSEGHEQYF
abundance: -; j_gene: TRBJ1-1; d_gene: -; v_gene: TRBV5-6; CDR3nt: TGTGCCAGCAGCGTTGGACGCAGTGAAGCTTTCTTT; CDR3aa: CASSVGRSEAFF
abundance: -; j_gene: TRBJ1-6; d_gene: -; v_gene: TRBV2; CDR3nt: TGTGCCAGCAGTGAAGCGGGCAGGGCTTCACCCCTCCACTTT; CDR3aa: CASSEAGRASPLHF
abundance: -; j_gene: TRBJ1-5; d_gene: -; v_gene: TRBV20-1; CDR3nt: TGCAGTGCCGGGGTCGGTCAGCCCCAGCATTTT; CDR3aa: CSAGVGQPQHF
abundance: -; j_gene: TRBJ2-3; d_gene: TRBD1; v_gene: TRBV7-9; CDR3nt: TGTGCCAGCAGCCCTCCCAGGGGGCTAAGCACAGATACGCAGTATTTT; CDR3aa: CASSPPRGLSTDTQYF
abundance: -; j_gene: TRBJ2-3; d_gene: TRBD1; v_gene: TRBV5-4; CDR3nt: TGTGCCAGCAGCCCGTCTCCGACAGGGGGCACAGATACGCAGTATTTT; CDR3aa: CASSPSPTGGTDTQYF
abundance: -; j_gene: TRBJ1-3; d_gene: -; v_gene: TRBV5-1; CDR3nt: TGCGCCAGCAGCTCGGGAAACCCAGGGGCTGGAAACACCATATATTTT; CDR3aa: CASSSGNPGAGNTIYF
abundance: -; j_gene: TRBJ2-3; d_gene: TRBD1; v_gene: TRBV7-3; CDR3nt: TGTGCCAGCAGCAACAGGGGGCCGGGAGATACGCAGTATTTT; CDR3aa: CASSNRGPGDTQYF
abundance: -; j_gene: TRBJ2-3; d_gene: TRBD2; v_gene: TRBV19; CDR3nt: TGTGCCAGTAGTATAGCTAGCGGGAACACAGATACGCAGTATTTT; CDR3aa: CASSIASGNTDTQYF
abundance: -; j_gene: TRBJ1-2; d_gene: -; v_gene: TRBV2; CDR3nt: TGTGCCAGCAGTGAATCTCAGATTCATCGCTACACCTTC; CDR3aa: CASSESQIHRYTF
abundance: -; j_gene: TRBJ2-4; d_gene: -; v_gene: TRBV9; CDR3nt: TGTGCCAGCAGCGTAGGGAGGACTAACAAAAACATTCAGTACTTC; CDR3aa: CASSVGRTNKNIQYF
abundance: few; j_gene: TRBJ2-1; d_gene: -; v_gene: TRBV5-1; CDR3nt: TGCGCCAGCAGCTCCTATGCGCGGGGCAACAATGAGCAGTTCTTC; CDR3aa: CASSSYARGNNEQFF
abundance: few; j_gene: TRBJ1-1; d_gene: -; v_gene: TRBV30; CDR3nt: TGTGCCTGGAATGAGGCAGGCAGAGGGGAGATAGCTTTCTTT; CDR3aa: CAWNEAGRGEIAFF
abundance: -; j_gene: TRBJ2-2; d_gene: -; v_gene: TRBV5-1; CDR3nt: TGCGCCAGCAGCTTGGGGCAAACCGGGGAGCTGTTTTTT; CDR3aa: CASSLGQTGELFF
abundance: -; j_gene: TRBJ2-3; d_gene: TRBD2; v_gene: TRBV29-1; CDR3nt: TGCAGCGTCGGAGCGGGAGTGTACACAGATACGCAGTATTTT; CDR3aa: CSVGAGVYTDTQYF
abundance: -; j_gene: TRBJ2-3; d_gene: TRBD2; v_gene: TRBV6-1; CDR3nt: TGTGCCACCCAAGCGGGGGGAAACACAGATACGCAGTATTTT; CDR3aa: CATQAGGNTDTQYF
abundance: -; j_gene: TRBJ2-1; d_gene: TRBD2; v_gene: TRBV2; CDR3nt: TGTGCCAGCGTGGGGACTAGAGCCTTTAATGAGCAGTTCTTC; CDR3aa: CASVGTRAFNEQFF
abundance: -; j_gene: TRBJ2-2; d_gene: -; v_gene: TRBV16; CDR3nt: TGTGCCAGCAGCCAATTCGGGGGTCTCACCGGGGAGCTGTTTTTT; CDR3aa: CASSQFGGLTGELFF
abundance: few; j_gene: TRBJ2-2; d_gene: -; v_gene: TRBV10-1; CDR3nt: TGCGCCAGCAGTAGAACGGTCACCGGGGAGCTGTTTTTT; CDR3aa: CASSRTVTGELFF
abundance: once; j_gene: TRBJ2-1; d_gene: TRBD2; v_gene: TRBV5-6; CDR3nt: TGTGCCAGCAGTAGGTCCTTGGGGACTAGCGGGAGTGAGCAGTTCTTC; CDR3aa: CASSRSLGTSGSEQFF
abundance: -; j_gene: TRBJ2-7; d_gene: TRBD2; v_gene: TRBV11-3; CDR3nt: TGTGCCAGCAGTTCGACTAGCGGGGGGGTCTACGAGCAGTACTTC; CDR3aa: CASSSTSGGVYEQYF
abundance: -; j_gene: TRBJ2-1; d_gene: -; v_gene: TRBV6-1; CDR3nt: TGTGCCAGCAGTGAACTGCGCAGTAACAATGAGCAGTTCTTC; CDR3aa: CASSELRSNNEQFF
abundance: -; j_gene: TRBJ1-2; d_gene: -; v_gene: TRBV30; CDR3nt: TGTGCCTGGACCCAGCGGGGGGCCAAAGGCTACACCTTC; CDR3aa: CAWTQRGAKGYTF
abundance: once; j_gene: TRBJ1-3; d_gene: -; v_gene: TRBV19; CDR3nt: TGTGCCAGTAGTACCGACGGGGCCAGGGGAAACACCATATATTTT; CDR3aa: CASSTDGARGNTIYF
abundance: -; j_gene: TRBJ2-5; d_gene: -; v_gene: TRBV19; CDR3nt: TGTGCCAGTAGTTTGGCAGACAAAGAGACCCAGTACTTC; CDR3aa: CASSLADKETQYF
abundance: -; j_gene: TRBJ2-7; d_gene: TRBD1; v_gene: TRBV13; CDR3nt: TGTGCCAGCAGCTTAACCCCGGCAGGGGGCAGGGACGAGCAGTACTTC; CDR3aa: CASSLTPAGGRDEQYF
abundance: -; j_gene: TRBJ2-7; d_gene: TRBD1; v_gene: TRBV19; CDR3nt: TGTGCCAGTAGTATAGCATGGGGACAGCTATTCGAGCAGTACTTC; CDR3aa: CASSIAWGQLFEQYF
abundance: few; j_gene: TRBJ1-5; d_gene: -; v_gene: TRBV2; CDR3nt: TGTGCCAGCAGTGAAGCAGGGATCAGTCAGCCCCAGCATTTT; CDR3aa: CASSEAGISQPQHF
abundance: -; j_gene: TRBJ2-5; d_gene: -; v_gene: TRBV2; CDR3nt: TGTGCCAGCAGTGAAGGGACCAGCCGGGAGACCCAGTACTTC; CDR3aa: CASSEGTSRETQYF